This entry is about one T cell receptor beta chain. This specimen belongs to a study of blood T cell repertoires in COVID-19. Overall study: Sites in the United States, Italy and Spain provided acute and convalescent COVID-19 samples. Nucleic acid was either cDNA or gDNA, and it came from T cells, B-cell-depleted T cells, or PBMCs.

Germline values: CDR1 SGHRS, CDR2 YFSETQ. Trimming took off 5 bases at V and 2 bases at J, with 12 bases between the two ends. This CDR3 contains 14 residues. Under the authors' procedure: Reference gene primers were amplified, and this amplification served to estimate nucleated cell counts. Profiled with immunoSEQ multiplex PCR; TCRdb holds only in-frame clones, not every one. V and J calls and clone size are those listed in that table; D and trimming were worked out from the DNA. The sample holds 120,000 to 150,000 clones; about 84% are singletons and the top ten take roughly 8.6%. The source of this sequence is a woman aged 80 or older in a cohort sampled during active or convalescent COVID-19. J is TRBJ2-3 and V is TRBV5-1, with a possible D match to TRBD1 (7 bases). Sample: peripheral blood. The CDR3 DNA follows: TGCGCCAGCAGGCGGGGACAGTTCACAGATACGCAGTATTTT. Protein sequence: CASRRGQFTDTQYF.